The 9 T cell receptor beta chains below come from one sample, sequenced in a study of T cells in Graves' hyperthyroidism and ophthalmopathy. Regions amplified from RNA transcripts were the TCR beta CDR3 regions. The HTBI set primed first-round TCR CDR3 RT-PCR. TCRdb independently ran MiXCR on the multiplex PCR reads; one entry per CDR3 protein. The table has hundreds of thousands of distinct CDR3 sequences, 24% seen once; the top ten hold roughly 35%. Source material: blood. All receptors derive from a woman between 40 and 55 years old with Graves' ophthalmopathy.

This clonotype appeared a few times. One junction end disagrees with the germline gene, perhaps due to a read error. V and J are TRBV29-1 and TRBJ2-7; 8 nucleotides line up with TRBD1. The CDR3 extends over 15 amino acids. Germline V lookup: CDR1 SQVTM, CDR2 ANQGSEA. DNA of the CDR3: TGCATCGTTGAAGATGGGGACAGGAGCTCCTACGAGCAGTACTTC. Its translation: CIVEDGDRSSYEQYF.

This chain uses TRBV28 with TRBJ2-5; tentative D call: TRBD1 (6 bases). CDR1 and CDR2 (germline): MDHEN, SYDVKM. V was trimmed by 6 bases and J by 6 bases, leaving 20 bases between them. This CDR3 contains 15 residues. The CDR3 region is CASRRQALGTKTQYF. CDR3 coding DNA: TGTGCCAGCAGAAGACAGGCATTGGGGACGAAGACCCAGTACTTC.

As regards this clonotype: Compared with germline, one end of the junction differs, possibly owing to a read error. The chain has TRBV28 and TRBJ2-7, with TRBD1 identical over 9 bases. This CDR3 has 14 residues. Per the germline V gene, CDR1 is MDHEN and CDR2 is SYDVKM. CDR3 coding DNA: TGTGCCAGCAGCGGTCCGGGACAGGGAAACGACCAGTACTTC. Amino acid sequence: CASSGPGQGNDQYF.

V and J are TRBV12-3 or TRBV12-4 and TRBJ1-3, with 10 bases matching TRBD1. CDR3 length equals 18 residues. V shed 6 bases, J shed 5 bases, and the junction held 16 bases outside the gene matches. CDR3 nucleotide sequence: TGTGCCAGCAGCCCTTGGGCGGAACCGGGACAGGGGAGAAACACCATATATTTT. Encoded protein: CASSPWAEPGQGRNTIYF.

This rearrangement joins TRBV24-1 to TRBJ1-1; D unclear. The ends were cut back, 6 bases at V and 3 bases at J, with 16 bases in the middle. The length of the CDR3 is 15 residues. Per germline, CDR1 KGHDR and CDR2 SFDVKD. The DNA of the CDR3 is TGTGCCACCAGTAGTTCCGACATGGGAGACACTGAAGCTTTCTTT. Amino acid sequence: CATSSSDMGDTEAFF.

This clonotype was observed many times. Here the CDR3 reads CASSLSRFNSPLHF. CDR3 bases: TGTGCCAGCAGCTTATCTCGGTTTAATTCACCCCTCCACTTT. The chain recombines TRBV7-2 with TRBJ1-6; D unclear. This CDR3 spans 14 amino acids. From germline, CDR1 is SGHTA and CDR2 FQGNSA. V dropped 2 bases and J dropped 6 bases, with 8 bases sitting between them.

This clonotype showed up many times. The CDR3 spells CASSYSWGQETYEQYF. The CDR3, as DNA: TGTGCCAGCAGTTACTCTTGGGGACAGGAAACCTACGAGCAGTACTTC. The V and J genes are TRBV6-5 and TRBJ2-7, with 8 bases identical to TRBD1. The CDR3 length is 16 residues. The ends lost 0 bases at V and 2 bases at J; junction bases unmatched: 6. Per the germline V gene, CDR1 is MNHEY and CDR2 is SVGAGI.

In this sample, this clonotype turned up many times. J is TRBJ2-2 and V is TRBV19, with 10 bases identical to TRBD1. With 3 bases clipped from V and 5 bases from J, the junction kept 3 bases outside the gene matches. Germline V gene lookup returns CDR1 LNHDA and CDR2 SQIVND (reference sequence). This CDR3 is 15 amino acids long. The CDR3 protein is CASSMTGGATGELFF. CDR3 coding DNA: TGTGCCAGTAGTATGACAGGGGGCGCGACCGGGGAGCTGTTTTTT.

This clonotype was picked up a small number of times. The CDR3 loop reads CASSLRDRVGSYEQYF. CDR3 DNA: TGTGCCAGCAGTCTCCGGGACAGGGTGGGTTCCTACGAGCAGTACTTC. V is TRBV12-3 or TRBV12-4 and J is TRBJ2-7; 9 bases agree with TRBD1. The CDR3 consists of 16 residues. The trim removed 5 bases at V and 1 base at J, leaving 9 bases unmatched.